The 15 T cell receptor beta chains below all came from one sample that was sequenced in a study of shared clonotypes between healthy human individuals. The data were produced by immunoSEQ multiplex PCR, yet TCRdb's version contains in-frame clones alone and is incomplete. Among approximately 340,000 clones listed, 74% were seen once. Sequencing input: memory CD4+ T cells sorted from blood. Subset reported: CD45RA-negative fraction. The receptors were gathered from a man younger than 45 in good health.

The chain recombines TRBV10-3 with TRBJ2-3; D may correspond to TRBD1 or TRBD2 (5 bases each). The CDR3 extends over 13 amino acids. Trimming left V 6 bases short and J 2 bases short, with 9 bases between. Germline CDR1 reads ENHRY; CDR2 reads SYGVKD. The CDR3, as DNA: TGTGCCATCAGCCACGGGGCCACAGATACGCAGTATTTT. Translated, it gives CAISHGATDTQYF.

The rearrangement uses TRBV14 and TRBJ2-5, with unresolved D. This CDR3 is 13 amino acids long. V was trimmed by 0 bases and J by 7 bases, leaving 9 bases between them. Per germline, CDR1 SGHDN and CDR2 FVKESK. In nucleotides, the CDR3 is TGTGCCAGCAGCCAAGACTGGACGGGGACCCAGTACTTC. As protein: CASSQDWTGTQYF.

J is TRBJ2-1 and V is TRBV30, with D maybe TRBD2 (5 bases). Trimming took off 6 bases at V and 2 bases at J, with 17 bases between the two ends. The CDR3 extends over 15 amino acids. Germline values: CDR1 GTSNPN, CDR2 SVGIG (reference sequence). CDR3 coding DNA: TGTGCCTGTTTCTTTGGACTCGGTACCTACAATGAGCAGTTCTTC. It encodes CACFFGLGTYNEQFF.

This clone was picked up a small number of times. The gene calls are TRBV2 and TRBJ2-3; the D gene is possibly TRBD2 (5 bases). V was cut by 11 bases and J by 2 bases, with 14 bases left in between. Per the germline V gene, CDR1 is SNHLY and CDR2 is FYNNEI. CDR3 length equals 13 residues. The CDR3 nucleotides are TGTGCCGCCGGGAAGACTCTCACAGATACGCAGTATTTT. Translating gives CAAGKTLTDTQYF.

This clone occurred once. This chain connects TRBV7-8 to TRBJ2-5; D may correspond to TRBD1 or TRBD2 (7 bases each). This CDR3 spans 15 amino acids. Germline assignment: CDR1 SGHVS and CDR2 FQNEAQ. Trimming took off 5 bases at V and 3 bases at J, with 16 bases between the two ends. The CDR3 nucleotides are TGTGCCAGCAGCGGAGGGGGCGGGAGTAAAGAGACCCAGTACTTC. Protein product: CASSGGGGSKETQYF.

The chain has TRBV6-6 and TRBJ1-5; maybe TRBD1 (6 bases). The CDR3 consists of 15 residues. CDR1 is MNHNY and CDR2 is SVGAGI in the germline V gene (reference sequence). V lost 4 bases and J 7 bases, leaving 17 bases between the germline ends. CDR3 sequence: CASSSGRLGGQPQHF. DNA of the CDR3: TGTGCCAGCAGTTCGGGCCGCCTCGGGGGCCAGCCCCAGCATTTT.

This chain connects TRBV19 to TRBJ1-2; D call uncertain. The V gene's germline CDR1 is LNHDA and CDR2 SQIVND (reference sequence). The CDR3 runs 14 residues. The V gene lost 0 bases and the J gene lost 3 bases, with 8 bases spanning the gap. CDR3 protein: CASSIDGEDYGYTF. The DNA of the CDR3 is TGTGCCAGTAGTATAGATGGGGAGGACTATGGCTACACCTTC.

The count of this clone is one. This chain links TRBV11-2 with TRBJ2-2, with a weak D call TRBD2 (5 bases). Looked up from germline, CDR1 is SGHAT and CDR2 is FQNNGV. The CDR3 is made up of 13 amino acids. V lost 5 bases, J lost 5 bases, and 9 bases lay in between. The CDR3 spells CASSNTRTGELFF. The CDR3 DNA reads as TGTGCCAGCAGCAATACTAGGACCGGGGAGCTGTTTTTT.

The CDR3 here is CASMERRTNEKLFF. In nucleotides, the CDR3 is TGTGCCAGCATGGAGAGGAGAACTAATGAAAAACTGTTTTTT. The rearrangement uses TRBV2 and TRBJ1-4; D gene unclear. The CDR3 totals 14 residues. V lost 7 bases and J 1 base, leaving 10 bases between the germline ends. In germline, CDR1 is SNHLY, CDR2 FYNNEI.

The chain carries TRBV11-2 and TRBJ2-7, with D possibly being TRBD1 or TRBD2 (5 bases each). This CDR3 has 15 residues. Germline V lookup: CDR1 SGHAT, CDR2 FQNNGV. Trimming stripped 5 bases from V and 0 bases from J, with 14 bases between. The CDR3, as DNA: TGTGCCAGCAGCACCCACCGGGACCGCTCCTACGAGCAGTACTTC. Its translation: CASSTHRDRSYEQYF.

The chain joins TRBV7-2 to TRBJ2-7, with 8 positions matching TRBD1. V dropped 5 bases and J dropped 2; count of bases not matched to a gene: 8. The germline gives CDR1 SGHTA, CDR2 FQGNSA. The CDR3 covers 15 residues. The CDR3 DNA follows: TGTGCCAGCAGCCCCCAGACAGGGGCGGCCTACGAGCAGTACTTC. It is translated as CASSPQTGAAYEQYF.

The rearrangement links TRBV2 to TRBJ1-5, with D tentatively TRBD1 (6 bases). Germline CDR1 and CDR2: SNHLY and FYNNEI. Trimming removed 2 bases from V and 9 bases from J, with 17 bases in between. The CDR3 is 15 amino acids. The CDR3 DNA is TGTGCCAGCAGTGAATCCGAACAGGGACGGAGGCCCCAGCATTTT. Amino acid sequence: CASSESEQGRRPQHF.

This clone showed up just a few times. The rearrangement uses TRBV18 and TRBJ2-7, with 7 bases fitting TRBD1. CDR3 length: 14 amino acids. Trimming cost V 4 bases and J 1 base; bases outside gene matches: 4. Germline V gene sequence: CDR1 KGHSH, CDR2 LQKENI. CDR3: CASSLGQASYEQYF. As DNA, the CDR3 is TGTGCCAGCTCACTTGGACAGGCGTCCTACGAGCAGTACTTC.

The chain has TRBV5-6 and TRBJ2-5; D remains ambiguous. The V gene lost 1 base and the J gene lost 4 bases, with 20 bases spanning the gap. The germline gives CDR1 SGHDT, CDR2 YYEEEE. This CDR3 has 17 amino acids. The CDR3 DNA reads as TGTGCCAGCAGCTTGTTAGTTGCGCGCGGCTACGGAGAGACCCAGTACTTC. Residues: CASSLLVARGYGETQYF.

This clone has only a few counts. DNA for the CDR3: TGTGCCAGCAGTGAACAGATAAACACTGAAGCTTTCTTT. Translated, it gives CASSEQINTEAFF. This rearrangement joins TRBV2 to TRBJ1-1; D ambiguous. This CDR3 contains 13 residues. Germline CDR1 is SNHLY and CDR2 is FYNNEI. V lost 2 bases and J 2 bases, leaving 6 bases between the germline ends.